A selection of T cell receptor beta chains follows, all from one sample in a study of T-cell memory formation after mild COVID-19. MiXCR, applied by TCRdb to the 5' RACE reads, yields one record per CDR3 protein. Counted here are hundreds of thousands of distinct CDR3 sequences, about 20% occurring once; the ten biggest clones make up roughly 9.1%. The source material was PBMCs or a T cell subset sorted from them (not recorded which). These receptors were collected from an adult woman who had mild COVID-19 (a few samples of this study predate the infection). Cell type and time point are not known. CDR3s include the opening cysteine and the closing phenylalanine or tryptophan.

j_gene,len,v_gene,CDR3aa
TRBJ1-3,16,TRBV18,CASSPRDRDSGNTIYF
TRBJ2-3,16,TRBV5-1,CASSTVLGEGTDTQYF
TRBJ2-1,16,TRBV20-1,CSARVGASRKGNEQFF
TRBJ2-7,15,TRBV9,CASSVAGTGIYEQYF
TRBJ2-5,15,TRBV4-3,CASSQRQGWGETQYF
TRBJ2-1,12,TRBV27,CASGPGYNEQFF
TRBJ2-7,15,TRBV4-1,CASSPIGPGKYEQYF
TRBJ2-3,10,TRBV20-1,CSASRGTQYF
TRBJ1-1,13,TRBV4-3,CASSIASGTEAFF
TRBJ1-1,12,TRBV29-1,CSVDRRNTEAFF
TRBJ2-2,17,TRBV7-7,CASSPGLAGVGTGELFF
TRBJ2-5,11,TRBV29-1,CSVVNQETQYF
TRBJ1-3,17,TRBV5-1,CASSLNPFGSSGNTIYF
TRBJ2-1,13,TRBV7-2,CASSTRLAGEQFF
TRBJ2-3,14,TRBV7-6,CASSLRGVEDTQYF
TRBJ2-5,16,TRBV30,CAWSPGTGEAGETQYF
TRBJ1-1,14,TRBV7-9,CASSSTVVDTEAFF
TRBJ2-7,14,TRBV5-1,CASSLAGFGYEQYF
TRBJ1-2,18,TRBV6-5,CASSYFWTGEAPNYGYTF
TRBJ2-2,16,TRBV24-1,CATSYPGTGNTGELFF
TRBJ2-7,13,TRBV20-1,CSAPFEASYEQYF
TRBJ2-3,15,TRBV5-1,CASSPGDGFTDTQYF
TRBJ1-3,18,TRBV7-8,CASSLGWGHVQGGNTIYF
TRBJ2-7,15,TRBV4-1,CASSTPGQRIYEQYF
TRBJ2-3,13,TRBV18,CASSSLAADTQYF
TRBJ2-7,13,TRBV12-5,CASGLDRRYEQYF
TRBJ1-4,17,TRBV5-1,CASSLGGGVLTNEKLFF
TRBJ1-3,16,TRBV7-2,CASSLAGVGAGNTIYF
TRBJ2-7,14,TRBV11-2,CASSSRDRDYEQYF
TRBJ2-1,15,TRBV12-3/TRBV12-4,CASTTSSGSIYEQFF
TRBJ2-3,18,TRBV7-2,CASSLFTSGSHLTDTQYF
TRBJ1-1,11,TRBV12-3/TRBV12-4,CASRGDQKAFF
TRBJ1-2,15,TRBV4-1,CASSQLDRGRNGYTF
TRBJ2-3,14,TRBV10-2,CASSESDYTDTQYF
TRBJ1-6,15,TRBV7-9,CASSSGQGQNSPLHF
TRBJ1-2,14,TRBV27,CASSPGTYNYGYTF
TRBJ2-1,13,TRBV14,CASSQELETGQFF
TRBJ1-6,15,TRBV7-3,CASSIDGQGSSPLHF
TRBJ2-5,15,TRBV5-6,CASSSPGLPRGTQYF
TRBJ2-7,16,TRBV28,CASSLPAGGLVYEQYF
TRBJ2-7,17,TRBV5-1,CASSWGPGTGGTYEQYF
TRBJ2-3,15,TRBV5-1,CASSLRWGRPDTQYF
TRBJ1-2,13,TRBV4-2,CASSQDYHYGYTF
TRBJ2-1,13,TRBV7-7,CASSTSRGNEQFF
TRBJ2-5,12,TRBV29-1,CSVGAPEGTQYF
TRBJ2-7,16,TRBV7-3,CASSLIARALTYEQYF
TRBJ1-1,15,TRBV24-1,CATSESGTENTEAFF
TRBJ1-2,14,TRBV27,CASSIQMGPYGYTF
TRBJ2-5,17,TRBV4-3,CASSQDSLAGQQETQYF
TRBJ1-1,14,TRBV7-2,CASSSPTGEGGAFF
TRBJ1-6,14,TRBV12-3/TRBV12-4,CASRTGPRGSPLHF
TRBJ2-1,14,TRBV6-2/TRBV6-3,CASTLAGGPNEQFF
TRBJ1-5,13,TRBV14,CASMGRSNQPQHF
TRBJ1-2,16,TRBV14,CASSHTFPSSNYGYTF
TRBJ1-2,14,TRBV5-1,CASSQNRETYGYTF
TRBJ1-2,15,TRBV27,CASSSTGGADYGYTF
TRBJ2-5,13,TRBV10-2,CASGRMPQETQYF
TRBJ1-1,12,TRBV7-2,CASSYPRPEAFF